The 7 T cell receptor beta chains in this list originate from one sample, sequenced in a study of CD8+CD57+ T cells in acquired aplastic anemia. Genomic DNA, the template, was used for profiling of the TCR beta VDJ and CDR3. MiXCR, run by TCRdb on the reads, gives a single entry per CDR3 protein. The repertoire includes approximately 190,000 distinct CDR3 sequences, roughly 64% of them detected once, and roughly 50% sits in the top ten. The sample was sorted CD4+, CD8+, or CD8+CD57+ T cells (not recorded which) from PBMCs. The source of these receptors is a human donor with severe aplastic anemia or a healthy control (not recorded which).

Here the CDR3 reads CASSSQGLASYEQYF. The CDR3 DNA reads TGTGCCAGCAGCTCACAGGGGCTGGCCTCCTACGAGCAGTACTTC. The rearrangement joins TRBV7-9 to TRBJ2-7, with 7 bases identical to TRBD1. The germline V gene has CDR1 SEHNR and CDR2 FQNEAQ (reference sequence). The CDR3 contains 15 residues. Trimming removed 4 bases from V and 0 bases from J; junction bases left unmatched: 6.

The V call is TRBV5-4, the J call TRBJ2-7; possibly TRBD1 or TRBD2 for D (5 bases each). This CDR3 comprises 13 residues. CDR1 and CDR2 (germline): SGHNT, YYREEE (reference sequence). Trimming took 2 bases from V and 11 from J, leaving 17 bases between them. In nucleotides, the CDR3 is TGTGCCAGCAGCTTAACCAGGGATAGGGACGAGTACTTC. Its translation is CASSLTRDRDEYF.

A remark on this clonotype: A much larger clone lies one base from this, so it may be a read error. The missing conserved phenylalanine or tryptophan at the end of this CDR3 makes a read error likely. The gene calls are TRBV5-1 and TRBJ1-1; TRBD1 matches at 8 bases. Germline V gene data show CDR1 as SGHRS and CDR2 as YFSETQ. This CDR3 comprises 16 residues. Trimming removed 5 bases from V and 7 bases from J; junction bases left unmatched: 16. The CDR3 nucleotides are TGCGCCAGCAGTTTTGACCCGACAGGGGCTTTCGGTGAAGCTTTCTCT. Its translation is CASSFDPTGAFGEAFS.

In its sample, this clonotype was seen many times. V gene TRBV9 combines with J gene TRBJ2-3; D uncertain. Germline V lookup: CDR1 SGDLS, CDR2 YYNGEE. CDR3 length: 12 residues. Between the trimmed V and J ends, which lost 0 bases and 4 bases, there was a span of 3 bases. The DNA of the CDR3 is TGTGCCAGCAGCGTAGTCTCAGATACGCAGTATTTT. Protein sequence: CASSVVSDTQYF.

The chain recombines TRBV7-2 with TRBJ2-7; a weak D match, TRBD1 (6 bases). Trimming removed 3 bases from V and 5 bases from J, with 11 bases in between. The CDR3 length is 13 residues. The germline V gene has CDR1 SGHTA and CDR2 FQGNSA. CDR3 nucleotides: TGTGCCAGCAGCTTGGGGGCGGGCCACGAGCAGTACTTC. Residues: CASSLGAGHEQYF.

About this clonotype: One end of the junction does not line up with germline, which may come from a read error. This chain connects TRBV4-1 to TRBJ2-6, with D possibly being TRBD1 (5 bases). CDR1 MGHRA and CDR2 YSYEKL come from the germline V gene. CDR3 length: 16 residues. The CDR3 loop is CASSQDDLSGANVPTF. The DNA of the CDR3 is TGCGCCAGCAGCCAAGACGATCTAAGTGGGGCCAACGTCCCGACTTTC.

The chain is built from TRBV7-9 and TRBJ1-6; D might be TRBD1 (5 bases). V was cut by 3 bases and J by 10 bases, with 13 bases left in between. This CDR3 spans 14 amino acids. The germline gives CDR1 SEHNR, CDR2 FQNEAQ (reference sequence). Here the CDR3 DNA reads TGTGCCAGCAGCTTGCCGGGGGTGACCTCACCCCTCCACTTT. It is translated as CASSLPGVTSPLHF. Full variable domain (missing parts from reference TRBV7-9 and TRBJ1-6): DTGVSQNPRHKITKRGQNVTFRCDPISEHNRLYWYRQTLGQGPEFLTYFQNEAQLEKSRLLSDRFSAERPKGSFSTLEIQRTEQGDSAMYLCASSLPGVTSPLHFGNGTRLTVT.